The 27 T cell receptor beta chains presented below share a single source sample, sequenced in a study of blood T cell repertoires in COVID-19. Here immunoSEQ multiplex PCR was the method, and the copy in TCRdb shows in-frame clones only, minus some. The repertoire holds around 130,000 clones, around nine tenths seen once, with roughly 5.4% in the top ten. Sequences were obtained from peripheral blood. The receptors here all came from a human donor in a cohort sampled during active COVID-19.

This clone was seen more than once but under ten times. This chain uses TRBV11-2 with TRBJ1-2; D perhaps matches TRBD1 (6 bases). The CDR3 has 14 residues. V lost 1 base and J 2 bases, leaving 8 bases between the germline ends. CDR1 and CDR2 from the germline V gene are SGHAT and FQNNGV. The CDR3 DNA reads as TGTGCCAGCAGCTTAGGAACAGGGAACTATGGCTACACCTTC. As protein: CASSLGTGNYGYTF.

This clone has only a few counts. The gene calls are TRBV10-3 and TRBJ1-3; possible D gene TRBD1, 6 bases. V was trimmed by 3 bases and J by 8 bases, leaving 11 bases between them. CDR1 and CDR2 from the germline V gene are ENHRY and SYGVKD. The CDR3 has 13 residues. Written as DNA, the CDR3 is TGTGCCATCAGTGACCCTCAGGGGTACACCATATATTTT. This encodes CAISDPQGYTIYF.

The chain recombines TRBV5-1 with TRBJ1-1; TRBD1 aligns across 10 bases. With V trimmed by 4 bases and J by 1 base, 4 bases remained unmatched. Germline loops: CDR1 SGHRS, CDR2 YFSETQ. This CDR3 comprises 15 residues. For the CDR3, the DNA is TGCGCCAGCAGCCTGGGACAGGGGACGAACACTGAAGCTTTCTTT. This sequence encodes CASSLGQGTNTEAFF.

The J gene is TRBJ2-5, the V gene TRBV9, with D possibly matching TRBD2 (7 bases). Germline V gene sequence: CDR1 SGDLS, CDR2 YYNGEE. V was trimmed by 0 bases and J by 6 bases, leaving 18 bases between them. The CDR3 covers 16 residues. CDR3: CASSVVEGGPLKTQYF. CDR3 in DNA: TGTGCCAGCAGCGTAGTCGAGGGGGGGCCTTTAAAGACCCAGTACTTC.

The chain couples TRBV27 to TRBJ2-7; D ambiguous. V dropped 0 bases and J dropped 0 bases, with 12 bases sitting between them. The germline gives CDR1 MNHEY, CDR2 SMNVEV (reference sequence). The CDR3 is made up of 16 amino acids. CDR3 in DNA: TGTGCCAGCAGTTTATCGATAGCCGGCAGCTCCTACGAGCAGTACTTC. The encoded protein is CASSLSIAGSSYEQYF.

The CDR3 here is CASRDAKGPNQPQHF. The CDR3 nucleotides read TGTGCCAGCAGGGACGCGAAGGGGCCCAATCAGCCCCAGCATTTT. This rearrangement joins TRBV27 to TRBJ1-5; tentative D call: TRBD1 (5 bases). The CDR3 is 15 residues long. Germline loops: CDR1 MNHEY, CDR2 SMNVEV (reference sequence). Trimming cost V 6 bases and J 3 bases, with 15 bases left between them.

The chain employs TRBV5-1 and TRBJ2-1, with 14 bases lining up with TRBD2. J was trimmed by 7 bases and V by 3 bases; bases with no gene match: 3. The CDR3 is made up of 15 amino acids. Germline V CDR1 and CDR2: SGHRS, YFSETQ. The CDR3: CASSSGLAGVNEQFF. DNA for the CDR3: TGCGCCAGCAGCTCGGGACTAGCGGGAGTAAATGAGCAGTTCTTC.

The chain's CDR3 is CAWGDRPVYEQYF. CDR3 in DNA: TGTGCCTGGGGGGACAGGCCAGTGTACGAGCAGTACTTC. The V and J genes are TRBV30 and TRBJ2-7; the match to TRBD1 covers 8 bases. J gave up 4 bases and V 5 bases, and 7 bases lay outside the gene matches. Germline CDR1 reads GTSNPN; CDR2 reads SVGIG (reference sequence). The CDR3 runs to 13 residues.

The chain combines TRBV18 with TRBJ2-1; D is possibly TRBD1 (7 bases). The CDR3 consists of 15 residues. Germline V gene lookup returns CDR1 KGHSH and CDR2 LQKENI. V was trimmed by 1 base and J by 8 bases, leaving 15 bases between them. The CDR3, as DNA: TGTGCCAGCTCACCACTTGGAGGGGGCCTCGATGAGCAGTTCTTC. Protein: CASSPLGGGLDEQFF.

The rearrangement joins TRBV29-1 to TRBJ2-7; maybe TRBD1 (6 bases). The CDR3 has 13 residues. Trimming stripped 0 bases from V and 3 bases from J, with 9 bases between. CDR1 and CDR2 (germline): SQVTM, ANQGSEA. CDR3 bases: TGCAGCGTTGAAGATAAGGACAGCTACGAGCAGTACTTC. This gives the protein CSVEDKDSYEQYF.

The rearrangement links TRBV29-1 to TRBJ2-1, with D maybe TRBD2 (5 bases). The V end was cut by 6 bases, the J end by 0 bases, with 15 bases between. The germline gives CDR1 SQVTM, CDR2 ANQGSEA. CDR3 length: 15 residues. CDR3: CSVTSGRNSYNEQFF. The CDR3 nucleotides read TGCAGCGTGACCAGCGGTAGGAACTCCTACAATGAGCAGTTCTTC.

V and J are TRBV5-6 and TRBJ1-1; TRBD1 might be the D (5 bases). Looked up from germline, CDR1 is SGHDT and CDR2 is YYEEEE. This CDR3 has 16 residues. With 0 bases removed from V and 0 bases from J, the gap between germline ends came to 12 bases. The CDR3 DNA reads as TGTGCCAGCAGCTTGGCCGGGGGACGCATGAACACTGAAGCTTTCTTT. Its translation: CASSLAGGRMNTEAFF.

The chain is built from TRBV7-2 and TRBJ2-7; D is possibly TRBD2 (6 bases). Looked up from germline, CDR1 is SGHTA and CDR2 is FQGNSA. Trimming removed 5 bases at V and 3 bases at J, with 8 bases between. This CDR3 has 12 residues. The CDR3 sequence is CASSRDFYEQYF. In DNA, the CDR3 is TGTGCCAGCAGCCGGGACTTCTACGAGCAGTACTTC.

This chain connects TRBV6-4 to TRBJ2-3; D is unresolved. This CDR3 has 16 amino acids. From germline, CDR1 is MRHNA and CDR2 SNTAGT. V was cut by 6 bases and J by 2 bases, with 18 bases left in between. CDR3 residues: CASSRRRVSITDTQYF. CDR3 sequence (DNA): TGTGCCAGCAGCCGACGCCGGGTTTCGATCACAGATACGCAGTATTTT.

V usage is TRBV19 and J usage is TRBJ1-2; possibly TRBD1 for D (6 bases). Germline V gives CDR1 LNHDA, CDR2 SQIVND (reference sequence). The CDR3 totals 13 residues. The V gene lost 5 bases and the J gene lost 7 bases, with 14 bases spanning the gap. Here the CDR3 reads CASSRRGAVGYTF. The CDR3 DNA reads as TGTGCCAGTAGTCGCCGGGGGGCGGTTGGCTACACCTTC.

V gene TRBV29-1 combines with J gene TRBJ1-1, with 10 bases identical to TRBD1. Trimming took 3 bases from V and 7 from J; bases not matched to a gene: 17. This CDR3 comprises 17 residues. The germline V gene encodes CDR1 SQVTM and CDR2 ANQGSEA. This chain's CDR3 is CSVEPPGQGTLPFEAFF. The CDR3 nucleotides are TGCAGCGTTGAGCCCCCGGGACAGGGGACTTTGCCCTTTGAAGCTTTCTTT.

The chain recombines TRBV27 with TRBJ2-5, with D perhaps TRBD2 (6 bases). Trimming left V 4 bases short and J 7 bases short, with 19 bases between. The CDR3 covers 15 residues. Germline V gives CDR1 MNHEY, CDR2 SMNVEV (reference sequence). The CDR3 DNA reads as TGTGCCAGCAGTTCCCTGGGAACCCCGGAGGGGACCCAGTACTTC. Translating gives CASSSLGTPEGTQYF.

The CDR3 spells CASTSDRGPNQPQHF. CDR3 DNA: TGTGCCAGCACCAGTGACAGGGGCCCCAATCAGCCCCAGCATTTT. The chain combines TRBV7-9 with TRBJ1-5; 8 bases map to TRBD1. The CDR3 totals 15 residues. Germline values: CDR1 SEHNR, CDR2 FQNEAQ (reference sequence). The V and J ends lost 7 bases and 3 bases, in that order; junction bases with no gene match: 8.

The chain uses TRBV28 and TRBJ2-2, with a tentative D call TRBD2 (6 bases). This CDR3 has 13 residues. Trimming took 5 bases from V and 4 from J, leaving 8 bases between them. CDR1 is MDHEN and CDR2 is SYDVKM in the germline V gene. CDR3 sequence (DNA): TGTGCCAGCAGTGGGGGACTCACCGGGGAGCTGTTTTTT. Its protein is CASSGGLTGELFF.

CDR3 sequence (DNA): TGTGCCAGCAGCCCCCCCGGGGAGGTTGTCTATGGCTACACCTTC. Translation: CASSPPGEVVYGYTF. The V call is TRBV7-9, the J call TRBJ1-2; no clear D. CDR1 is SEHNR and CDR2 is FQNEAQ in the germline V gene (reference sequence). Trimming left V 5 bases short and J 4 bases short, with 17 bases between. This CDR3 contains 15 residues.

The chain carries TRBV5-1 and TRBJ2-7; 9 nucleotides line up with TRBD2. The germline V gene has CDR1 SGHRS and CDR2 YFSETQ. The CDR3 spans 16 residues. V lost 0 bases, J lost 1 base, and 5 bases stayed unmatched. The CDR3 reads CASSLGLAGPSYEQYF. Written as DNA, the CDR3 is TGCGCCAGCAGCTTGGGGCTAGCGGGACCGTCCTACGAGCAGTACTTC. The variable domain in full, completed from reference TRBV5-1 and TRBJ2-7, reads KAGVTQTPRYLIKTRGQQVTLSCSPISGHRSVSWYQQTPGQGLQFLFEYFSETQRNKGNFPGRFSGRQFSNSRSEMNVSTLELGDSALYLCASSLGLAGPSYEQYFGPGTRLTVT.

The J gene is TRBJ2-5, the V gene TRBV5-1, with TRBD1 matching over 8 bases. The V and J ends lost 4 bases and 5 bases, in that order; junction bases with no gene match: 4. Per germline, CDR1 SGHRS and CDR2 YFSETQ. The CDR3 is made up of 13 amino acids. The CDR3 DNA follows: TGCGCCAGCAGCCCAGGACAGGGTGAGACCCAGTACTTC. Translated: CASSPGQGETQYF.

This clone was picked up a small number of times. The rearrangement links TRBV19 to TRBJ1-1; D not resolved. Trimming pared 1 base from V and 5 bases from J, leaving 11 bases between. Germline lookup yields CDR1 LNHDA and CDR2 SQIVND (reference sequence). This CDR3 is 14 amino acids long. CDR3 in amino acids: CASSIGGGRTEAFF. The CDR3 nucleotides are TGTGCCAGTAGTATAGGAGGAGGTAGGACTGAAGCTTTCTTT. The full variable domain, completed using reference TRBV19 and TRBJ1-1, is DGGITQSPKYLFRKEGQNVTLSCEQNLNHDAMYWYRQDPGQGLRLIYYSQIVNDFQKGDIAEGYSVSREKKESFPLTVTSAQKNPTAFYLCASSIGGGRTEAFFGQGTRLTVV.

The chain carries TRBV5-1 and TRBJ2-1; tentative D call: TRBD1 (5 bases). Trimming removed 4 bases at V and 5 bases at J, with 16 bases between. CDR1 and CDR2 (germline): SGHRS, YFSETQ. The CDR3 consists of 15 residues. This CDR3 is CASSPTTSGNNEQFF. CDR3 DNA sequence: TGCGCCAGCAGCCCGACCACCTCAGGGAACAATGAGCAGTTCTTC.

The CDR3 sequence: CASSEAGASTDTQYF. The CDR3 DNA reads as TGTGCCAGCAGCGAAGCGGGTGCTAGCACAGATACGCAGTATTTT. This sequence joins TRBV9 and TRBJ2-3; maybe TRBD2 (6 bases). The CDR3 has 15 residues. Germline CDR1 reads SGDLS; CDR2 reads YYNGEE. The ends were cut back, 3 bases at V and 0 bases at J, with 11 bases in the middle.

The chain links TRBV9 to TRBJ2-7; 8 nucleotides match TRBD1. The length of the CDR3 is 14 residues. Germline V CDR1 and CDR2: SGDLS, YYNGEE. The ends lost 3 bases at V and 5 bases at J; junction bases unmatched: 7. The DNA of the CDR3 is TGTGCCAGCAGCGAATCAGGGGGCGGGGACGAGCAGTACTTC. Its protein product is CASSESGGGDEQYF.

This clone has at least ten counts. V gene TRBV28 combines with J gene TRBJ2-7; 7 bases fit TRBD1. CDR1 and CDR2 from the germline V gene are MDHEN and SYDVKM. The CDR3 is 16 amino acids. V lost 5 bases and J lost 1; bases outside the gene matches: 11. Written as DNA, the CDR3 is TGTGCCAGCAGTCCACATCCCGGGACAGCATCCTACGAGCAGTACTTC. It codes for CASSPHPGTASYEQYF.